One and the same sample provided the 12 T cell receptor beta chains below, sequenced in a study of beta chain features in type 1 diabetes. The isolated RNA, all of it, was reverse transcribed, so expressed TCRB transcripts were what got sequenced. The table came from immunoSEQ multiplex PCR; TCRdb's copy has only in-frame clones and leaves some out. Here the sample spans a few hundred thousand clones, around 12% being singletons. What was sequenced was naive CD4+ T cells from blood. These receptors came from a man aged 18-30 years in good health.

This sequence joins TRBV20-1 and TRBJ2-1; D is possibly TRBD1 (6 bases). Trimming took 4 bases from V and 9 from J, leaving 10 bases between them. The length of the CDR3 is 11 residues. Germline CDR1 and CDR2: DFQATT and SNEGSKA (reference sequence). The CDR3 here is CSATGESEQFF. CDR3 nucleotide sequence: TGCAGTGCTACAGGGGAGTCTGAGCAGTTCTTC.

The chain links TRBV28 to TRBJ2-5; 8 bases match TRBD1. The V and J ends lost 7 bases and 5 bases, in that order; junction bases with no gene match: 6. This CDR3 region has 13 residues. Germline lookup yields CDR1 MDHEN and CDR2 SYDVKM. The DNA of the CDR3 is TGTGCCAGCAATTACAGGGGGAAGGAGACCCAGTACTTC. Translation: CASNYRGKETQYF.

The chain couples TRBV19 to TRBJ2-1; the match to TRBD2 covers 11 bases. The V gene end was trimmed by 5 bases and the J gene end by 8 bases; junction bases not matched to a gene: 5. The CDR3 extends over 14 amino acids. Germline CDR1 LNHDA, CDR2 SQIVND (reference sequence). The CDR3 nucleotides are TGTGCCAGTAGTCATAGCGGGGGGGCCCATGAGCAGTTCTTC. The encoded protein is CASSHSGGAHEQFF. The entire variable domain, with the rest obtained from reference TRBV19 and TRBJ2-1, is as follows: DGGITQSPKYLFRKEGQNVTLSCEQNLNHDAMYWYRQDPGQGLRLIYYSQIVNDFQKGDIAEGYSVSREKKESFPLTVTSAQKNPTAFYLCASSHSGGAHEQFFGPGTRLTVL.

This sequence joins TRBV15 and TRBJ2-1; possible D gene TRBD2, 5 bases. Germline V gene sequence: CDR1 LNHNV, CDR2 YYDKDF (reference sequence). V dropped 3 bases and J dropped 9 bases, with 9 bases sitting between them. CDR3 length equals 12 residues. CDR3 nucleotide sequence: TGTGCCACCAGCAGTTGGAGGACTGAGCAGTTCTTC. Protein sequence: CATSSWRTEQFF.

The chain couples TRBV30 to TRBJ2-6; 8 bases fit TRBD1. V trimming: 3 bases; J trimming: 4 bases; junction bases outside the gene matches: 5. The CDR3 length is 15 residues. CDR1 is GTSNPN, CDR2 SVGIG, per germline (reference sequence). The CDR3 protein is CAWSRQGTGANVLTF. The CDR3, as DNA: TGTGCCTGGAGCAGACAGGGGACGGGGGCCAACGTCCTGACTTTC.

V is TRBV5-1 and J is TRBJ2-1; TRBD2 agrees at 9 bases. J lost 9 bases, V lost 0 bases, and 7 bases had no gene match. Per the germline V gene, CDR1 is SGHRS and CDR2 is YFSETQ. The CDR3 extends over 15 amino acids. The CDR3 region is CASSLVSGRWSEQFF. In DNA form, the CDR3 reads TGCGCCAGCAGCTTGGTGAGCGGGAGGTGGTCTGAGCAGTTCTTC.

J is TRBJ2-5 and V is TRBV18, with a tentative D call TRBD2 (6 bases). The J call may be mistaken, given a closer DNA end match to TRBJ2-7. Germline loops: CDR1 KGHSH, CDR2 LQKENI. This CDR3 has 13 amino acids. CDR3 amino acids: CASSLRETYEQYF. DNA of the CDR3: TGTGCCAGCTCACTACGGGAGACCTACGAGCAGTACTTC.

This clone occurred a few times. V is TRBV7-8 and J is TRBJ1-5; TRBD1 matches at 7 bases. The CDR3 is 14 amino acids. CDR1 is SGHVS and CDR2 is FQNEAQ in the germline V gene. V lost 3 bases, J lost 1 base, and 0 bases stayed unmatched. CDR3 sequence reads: CASSLDRSNQPQHF. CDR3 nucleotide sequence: TGTGCCAGCAGCTTGGACAGGAGCAATCAGCCCCAGCATTTT.

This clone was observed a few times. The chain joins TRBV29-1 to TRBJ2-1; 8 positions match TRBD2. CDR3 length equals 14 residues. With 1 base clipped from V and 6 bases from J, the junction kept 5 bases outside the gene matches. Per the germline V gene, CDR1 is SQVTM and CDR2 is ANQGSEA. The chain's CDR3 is CSVEAAGVGNEQFF. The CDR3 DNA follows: TGCAGCGTTGAAGCAGCGGGAGTTGGCAATGAGCAGTTCTTC.

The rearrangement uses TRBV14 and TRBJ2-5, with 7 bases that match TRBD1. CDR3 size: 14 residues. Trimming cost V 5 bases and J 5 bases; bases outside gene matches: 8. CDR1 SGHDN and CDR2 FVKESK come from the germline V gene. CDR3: CASSITGASETQYF. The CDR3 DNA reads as TGTGCCAGCAGCATAACAGGGGCGTCGGAGACCCAGTACTTC.

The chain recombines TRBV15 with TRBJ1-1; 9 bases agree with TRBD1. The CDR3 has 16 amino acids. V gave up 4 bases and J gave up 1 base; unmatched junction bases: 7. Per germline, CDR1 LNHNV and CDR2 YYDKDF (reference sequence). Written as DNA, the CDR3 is TGTGCCACCAGCACCAGACAGGGGGGAGGGAACACTGAAGCTTTCTTT. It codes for CATSTRQGGGNTEAFF.

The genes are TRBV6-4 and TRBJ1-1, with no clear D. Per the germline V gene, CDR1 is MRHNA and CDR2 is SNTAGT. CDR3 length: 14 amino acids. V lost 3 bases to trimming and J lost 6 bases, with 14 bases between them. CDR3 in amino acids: CASSEEPSSAEAFF. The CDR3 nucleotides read TGTGCCAGCAGTGAGGAGCCGTCCAGCGCTGAAGCTTTCTTT.